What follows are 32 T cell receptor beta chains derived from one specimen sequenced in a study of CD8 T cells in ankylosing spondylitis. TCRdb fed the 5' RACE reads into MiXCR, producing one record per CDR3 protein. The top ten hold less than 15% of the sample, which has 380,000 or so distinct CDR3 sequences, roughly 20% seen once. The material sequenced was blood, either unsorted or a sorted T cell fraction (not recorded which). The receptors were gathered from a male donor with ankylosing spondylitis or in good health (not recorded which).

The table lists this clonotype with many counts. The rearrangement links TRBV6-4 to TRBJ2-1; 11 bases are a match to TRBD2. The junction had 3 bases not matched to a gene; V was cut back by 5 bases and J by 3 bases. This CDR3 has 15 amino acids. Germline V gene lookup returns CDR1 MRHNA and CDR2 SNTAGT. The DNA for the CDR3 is TGTGCCAGCAGTCCTAGCGGGGGGAGCTACAATGAGCAGTTCTTC. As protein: CASSPSGGSYNEQFF.

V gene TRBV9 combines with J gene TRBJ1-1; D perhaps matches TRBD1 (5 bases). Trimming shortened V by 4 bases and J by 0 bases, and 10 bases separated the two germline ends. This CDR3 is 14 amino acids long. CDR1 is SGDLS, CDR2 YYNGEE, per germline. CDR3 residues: CASSTGGVNTEAFF. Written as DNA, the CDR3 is TGTGCCAGCAGCACGGGGGGGGTGAACACTGAAGCTTTCTTT.

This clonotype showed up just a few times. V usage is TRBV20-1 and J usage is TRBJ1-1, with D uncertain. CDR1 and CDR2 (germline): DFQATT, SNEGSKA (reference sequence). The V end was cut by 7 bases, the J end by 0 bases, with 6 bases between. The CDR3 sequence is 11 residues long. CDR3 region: CSGHLNTEAFF. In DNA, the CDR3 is TGCAGTGGACACCTGAACACTGAAGCTTTCTTT.

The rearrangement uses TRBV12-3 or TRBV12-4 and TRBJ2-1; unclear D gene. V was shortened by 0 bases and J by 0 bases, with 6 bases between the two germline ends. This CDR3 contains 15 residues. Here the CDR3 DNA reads TGTGCCAGCAGTTTAGCGCTAGGCTCCTACAATGAGCAGTTCTTC. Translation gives CASSLALGSYNEQFF.

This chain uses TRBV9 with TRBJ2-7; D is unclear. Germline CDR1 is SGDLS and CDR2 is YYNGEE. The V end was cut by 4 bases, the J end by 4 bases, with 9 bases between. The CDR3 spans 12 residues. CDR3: CASSPNHYEQYF. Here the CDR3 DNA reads TGTGCCAGCAGCCCTAACCATTACGAGCAGTACTTC.

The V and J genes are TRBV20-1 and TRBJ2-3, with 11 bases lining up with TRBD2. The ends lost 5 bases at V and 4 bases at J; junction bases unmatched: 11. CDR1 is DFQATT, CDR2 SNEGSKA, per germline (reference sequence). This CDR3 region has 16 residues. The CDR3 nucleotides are TGCAGTGCTCGCGACCTTAGCGGGGGGGCCTCAGATACGCAGTATTTT. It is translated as CSARDLSGGASDTQYF.

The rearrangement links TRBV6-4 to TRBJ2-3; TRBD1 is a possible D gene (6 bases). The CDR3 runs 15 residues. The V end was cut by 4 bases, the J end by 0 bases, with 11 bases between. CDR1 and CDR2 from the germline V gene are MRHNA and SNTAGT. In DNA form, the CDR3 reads TGTGCCAGCAGTGCAGGGGAATCTAGCACAGATACGCAGTATTTT. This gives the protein CASSAGESSTDTQYF.

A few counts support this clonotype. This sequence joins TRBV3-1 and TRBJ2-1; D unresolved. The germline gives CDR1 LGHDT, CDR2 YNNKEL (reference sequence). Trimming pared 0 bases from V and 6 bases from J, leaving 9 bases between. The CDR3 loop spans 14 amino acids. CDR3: CASSQEYATNEQFF. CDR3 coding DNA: TGTGCCAGCAGCCAAGAGTACGCTACCAATGAGCAGTTCTTC.

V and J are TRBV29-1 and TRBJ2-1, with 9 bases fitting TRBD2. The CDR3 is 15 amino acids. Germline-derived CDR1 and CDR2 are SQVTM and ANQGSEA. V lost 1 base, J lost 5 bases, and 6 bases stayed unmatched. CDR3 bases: TGCAGCGTTGAAGCAAGCGGGGGGCTCAACAATGAGCAGTTCTTC. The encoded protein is CSVEASGGLNNEQFF.

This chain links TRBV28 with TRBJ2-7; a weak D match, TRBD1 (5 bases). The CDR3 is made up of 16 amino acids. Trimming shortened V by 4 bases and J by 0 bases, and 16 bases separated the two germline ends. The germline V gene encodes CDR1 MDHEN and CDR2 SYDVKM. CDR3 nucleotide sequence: TGTGCCAGCAGTTCCCAGACAGTAGGTACCTCCTACGAGCAGTACTTC. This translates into CASSSQTVGTSYEQYF.

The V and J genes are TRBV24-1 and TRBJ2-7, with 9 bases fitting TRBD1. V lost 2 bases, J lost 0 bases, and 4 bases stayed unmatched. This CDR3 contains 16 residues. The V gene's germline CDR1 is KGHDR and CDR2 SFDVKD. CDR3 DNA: TGTGCCACCAGTGATTCCGCGGACAGGGGCTCCTACGAGCAGTACTTC. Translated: CATSDSADRGSYEQYF.

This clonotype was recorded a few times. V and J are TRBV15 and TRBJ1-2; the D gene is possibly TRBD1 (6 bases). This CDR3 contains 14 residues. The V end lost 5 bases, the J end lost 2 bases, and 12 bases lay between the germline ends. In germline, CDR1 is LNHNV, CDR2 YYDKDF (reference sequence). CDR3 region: CATSAGGGNYGYTF. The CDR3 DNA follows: TGTGCCACCAGCGCTGGGGGGGGCAACTATGGCTACACCTTC. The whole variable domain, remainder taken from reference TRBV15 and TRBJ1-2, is DAMVIQNPRYQVTQFGKPVTLSCSQTLNHNVMYWYQQKSSQAPKLLFHYYDKDFNNEADTPDNFQSRRPNTSFCFLDIRSPGLGDTAMYLCATSAGGGNYGYTFGSGTRLTVV.

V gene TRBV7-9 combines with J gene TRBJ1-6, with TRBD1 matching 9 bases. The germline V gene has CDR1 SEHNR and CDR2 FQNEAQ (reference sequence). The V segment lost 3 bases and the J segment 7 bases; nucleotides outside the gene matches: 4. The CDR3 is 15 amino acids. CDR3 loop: CASSFPGQGNSPLHF. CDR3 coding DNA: TGTGCCAGCAGCTTTCCGGGACAGGGCAATTCACCCCTCCACTTT.

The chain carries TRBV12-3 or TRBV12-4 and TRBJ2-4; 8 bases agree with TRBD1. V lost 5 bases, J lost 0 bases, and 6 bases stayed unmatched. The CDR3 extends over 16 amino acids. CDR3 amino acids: CASSVRQGLAKNIQYF. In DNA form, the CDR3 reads TGTGCCAGCAGTGTACGACAGGGGCTAGCCAAAAACATTCAGTACTTC.

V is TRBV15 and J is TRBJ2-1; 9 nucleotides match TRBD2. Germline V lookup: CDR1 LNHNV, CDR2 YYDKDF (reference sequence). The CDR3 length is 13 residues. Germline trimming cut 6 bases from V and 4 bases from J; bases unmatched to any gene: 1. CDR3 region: CATRAGGYNEQFF. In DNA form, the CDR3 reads TGTGCCACCAGAGCGGGGGGATACAATGAGCAGTTCTTC. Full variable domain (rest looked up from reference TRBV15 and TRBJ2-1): DAMVIQNPRYQVTQFGKPVTLSCSQTLNHNVMYWYQQKSSQAPKLLFHYYDKDFNNEADTPDNFQSRRPNTSFCFLDIRSPGLGDTAMYLCATRAGGYNEQFFGPGTRLTVL.

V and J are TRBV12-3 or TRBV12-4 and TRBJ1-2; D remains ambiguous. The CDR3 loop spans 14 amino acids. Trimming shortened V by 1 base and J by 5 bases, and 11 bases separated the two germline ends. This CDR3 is CASSLGHALYGYTF. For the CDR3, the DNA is TGTGCCAGCAGTTTAGGCCACGCCCTTTATGGCTACACCTTC.

The CDR3 region is CASSFAPDVDEAFF. CDR3 DNA: TGTGCCAGCAGTTTCGCCCCGGACGTTGATGAAGCTTTCTTT. The J gene is TRBJ1-1, the V gene TRBV12-3 or TRBV12-4; the D is unclear. The CDR3 loop spans 14 amino acids. V lost 3 bases and J lost 7, with 15 bases in between.

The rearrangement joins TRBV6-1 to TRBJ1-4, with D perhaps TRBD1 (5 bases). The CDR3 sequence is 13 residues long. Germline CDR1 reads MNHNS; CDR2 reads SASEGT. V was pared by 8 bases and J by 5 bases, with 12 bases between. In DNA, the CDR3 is TGTGCCAGCCAGGACAAGGGGAATGAAAAACTGTTTTTT. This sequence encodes CASQDKGNEKLFF.

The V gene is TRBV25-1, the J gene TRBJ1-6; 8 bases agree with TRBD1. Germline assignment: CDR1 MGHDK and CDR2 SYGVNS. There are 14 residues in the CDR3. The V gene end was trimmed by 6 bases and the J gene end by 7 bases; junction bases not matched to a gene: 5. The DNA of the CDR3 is TGTGCCAGCAGCCTGACAGGGGCCAATTCACCCCTCCACTTT. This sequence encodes CASSLTGANSPLHF.

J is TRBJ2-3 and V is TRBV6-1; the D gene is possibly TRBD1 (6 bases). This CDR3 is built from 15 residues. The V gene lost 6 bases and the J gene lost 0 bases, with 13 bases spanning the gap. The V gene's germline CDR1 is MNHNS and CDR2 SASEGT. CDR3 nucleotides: TGTGCCAGCAGACCCCGGACAGTTAGCACAGATACGCAGTATTTT. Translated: CASRPRTVSTDTQYF.

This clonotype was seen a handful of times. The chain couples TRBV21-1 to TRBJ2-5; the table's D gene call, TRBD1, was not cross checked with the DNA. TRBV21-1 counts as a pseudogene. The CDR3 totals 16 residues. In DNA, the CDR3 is TGTGCCAGCAGCACTCGACCCAGGGAAGGGGTCGAGACCCAGTACTTC. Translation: CASSTRPREGVETQYF.

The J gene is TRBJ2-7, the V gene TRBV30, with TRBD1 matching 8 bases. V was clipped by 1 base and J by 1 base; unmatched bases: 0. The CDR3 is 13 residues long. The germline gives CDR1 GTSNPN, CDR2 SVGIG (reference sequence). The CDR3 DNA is TGTGCCTGGAGTGGGGACAGGTCCTACGAGCAGTACTTC. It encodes CAWSGDRSYEQYF.

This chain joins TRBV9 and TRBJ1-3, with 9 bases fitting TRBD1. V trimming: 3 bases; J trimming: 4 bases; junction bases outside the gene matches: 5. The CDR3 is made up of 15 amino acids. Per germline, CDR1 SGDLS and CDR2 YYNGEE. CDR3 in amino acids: CASSESGTGGNTIYF. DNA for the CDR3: TGTGCCAGCAGCGAATCCGGGACAGGGGGAAACACCATATATTTT.

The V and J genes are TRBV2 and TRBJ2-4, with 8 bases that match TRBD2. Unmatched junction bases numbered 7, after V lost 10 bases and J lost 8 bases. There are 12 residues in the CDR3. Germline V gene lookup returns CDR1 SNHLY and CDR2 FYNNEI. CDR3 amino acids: CATSGGRDIQYF. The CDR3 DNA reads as TGTGCCACAAGCGGGGGAAGGGACATTCAGTACTTC.

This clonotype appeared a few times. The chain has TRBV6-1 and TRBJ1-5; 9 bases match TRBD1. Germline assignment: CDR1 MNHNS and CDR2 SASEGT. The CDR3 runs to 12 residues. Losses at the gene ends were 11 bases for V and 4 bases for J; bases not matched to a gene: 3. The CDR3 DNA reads TGTGCCGGCGGGACAGGGAATCAGCCCCAGCATTTT. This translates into CAGGTGNQPQHF.

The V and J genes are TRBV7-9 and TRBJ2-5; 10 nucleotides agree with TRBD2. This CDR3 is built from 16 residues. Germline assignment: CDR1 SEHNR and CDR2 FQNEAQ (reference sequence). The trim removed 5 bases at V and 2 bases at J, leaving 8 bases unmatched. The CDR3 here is CASSPVSGGFQETQYF. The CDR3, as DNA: TGTGCCAGCAGCCCTGTTAGCGGGGGGTTTCAAGAGACCCAGTACTTC.

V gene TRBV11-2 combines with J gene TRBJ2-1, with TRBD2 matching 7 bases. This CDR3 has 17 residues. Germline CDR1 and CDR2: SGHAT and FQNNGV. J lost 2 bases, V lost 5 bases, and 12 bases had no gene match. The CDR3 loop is CASSPGGTTLTYNEQFF. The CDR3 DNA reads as TGTGCCAGCAGCCCAGGAGGGACTACTCTCACCTACAATGAGCAGTTCTTC.

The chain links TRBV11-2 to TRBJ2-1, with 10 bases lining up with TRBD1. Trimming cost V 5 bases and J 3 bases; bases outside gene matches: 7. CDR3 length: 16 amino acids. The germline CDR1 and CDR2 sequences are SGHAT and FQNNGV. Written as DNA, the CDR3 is TGTGCCAGCAGCGCACTGGACAGGGGGTTCTACAATGAGCAGTTCTTC. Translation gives CASSALDRGFYNEQFF.

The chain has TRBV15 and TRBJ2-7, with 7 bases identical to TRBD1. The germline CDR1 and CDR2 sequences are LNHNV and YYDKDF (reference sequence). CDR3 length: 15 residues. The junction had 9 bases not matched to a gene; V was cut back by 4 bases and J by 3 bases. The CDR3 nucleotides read TGTGCCACCAGCATGCCGCACAGGGGCTTCTACGAGCAGTACTTC. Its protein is CATSMPHRGFYEQYF.

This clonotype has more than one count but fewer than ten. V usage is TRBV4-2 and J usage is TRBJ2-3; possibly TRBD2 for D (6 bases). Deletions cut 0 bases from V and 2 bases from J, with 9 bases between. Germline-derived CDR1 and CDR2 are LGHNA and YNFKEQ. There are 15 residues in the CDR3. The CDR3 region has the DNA TGTGCCAGCAGCCAAGATATGGACTACACAGATACGCAGTATTTT. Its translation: CASSQDMDYTDTQYF.

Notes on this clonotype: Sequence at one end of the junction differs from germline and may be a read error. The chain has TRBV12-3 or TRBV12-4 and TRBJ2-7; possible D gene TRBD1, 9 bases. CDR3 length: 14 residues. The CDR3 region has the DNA TGTGCCTGCAGTTTAGCGGGGACAGGGAACGAGCAGTACTTC. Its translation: CACSLAGTGNEQYF.

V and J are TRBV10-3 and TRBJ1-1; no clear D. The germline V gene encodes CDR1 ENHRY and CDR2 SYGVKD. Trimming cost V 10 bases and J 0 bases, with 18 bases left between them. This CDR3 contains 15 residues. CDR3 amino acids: CATAVGRIMNTEAFF. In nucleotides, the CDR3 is TGTGCCACCGCTGTTGGACGGATCATGAACACTGAAGCTTTCTTT.